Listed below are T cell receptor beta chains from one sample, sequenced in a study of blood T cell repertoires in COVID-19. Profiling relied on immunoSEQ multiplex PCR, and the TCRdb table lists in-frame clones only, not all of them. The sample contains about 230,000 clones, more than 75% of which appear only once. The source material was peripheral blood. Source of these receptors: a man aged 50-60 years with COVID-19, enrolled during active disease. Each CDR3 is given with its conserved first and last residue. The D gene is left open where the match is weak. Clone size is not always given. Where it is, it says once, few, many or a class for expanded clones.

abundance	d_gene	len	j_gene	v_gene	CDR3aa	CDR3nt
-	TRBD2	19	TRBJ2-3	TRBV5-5	CASSPGTSGGVLGTDTQYF	TGTGCCAGCAGCCCTGGGACTAGCGGGGGTGTATTGGGCACAGATACGCAGTATTTT
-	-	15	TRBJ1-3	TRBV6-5	CASRSTAASGNTIYF	TGTGCCAGCAGGTCCACGGCGGCCTCTGGAAACACCATATATTTT
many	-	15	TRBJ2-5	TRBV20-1	CSASTGVLGQETQYF	TGCAGTGCTAGTACCGGGGTATTAGGGCAAGAGACCCAGTACTTC
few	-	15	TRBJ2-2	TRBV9	CASSEGPSNTGELFF	TGTGCCAGCAGCGAGGGGCCCTCAAACACCGGGGAGCTGTTTTTT
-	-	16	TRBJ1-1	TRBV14	CASSHYTQGRGTEAFF	TGTGCCAGCAGCCATTACACCCAGGGAAGGGGGACTGAAGCTTTCTTT
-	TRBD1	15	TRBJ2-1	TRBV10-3	CAISKRTGPYNEQFF	TGTGCCATCAGTAAGCGGACAGGCCCCTACAATGAGCAGTTCTTC
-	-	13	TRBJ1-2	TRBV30	CAWSPGTYYGYTF	TGTGCCTGGAGTCCCGGGACTTACTATGGCTACACCTTC
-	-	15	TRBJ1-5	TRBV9	CASSVSDRINQPQHF	TGTGCCAGCAGCGTATCCGACAGAATAAATCAGCCCCAGCATTTT
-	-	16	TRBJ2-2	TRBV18	CASSPIRGGGTGELFF	TGTGCCAGCTCACCAATTCGGGGTGGTGGCACCGGGGAGCTGTTTTTT
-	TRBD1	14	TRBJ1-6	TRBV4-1	CASSLDRVNSPLHF	TGCGCCAGCAGCCTTGACAGGGTAAATTCACCCCTCCACTTT
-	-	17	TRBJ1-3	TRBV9	CASSVASRRGSGNTIYF	TGTGCCAGCAGCGTAGCGTCACGGCGAGGCTCTGGAAACACCATATATTTT
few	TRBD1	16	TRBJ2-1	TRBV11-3	CASSLAGTGAYNEQFF	TGTGCCAGCAGCTTAGCCGGGACAGGGGCGTACAATGAGCAGTTCTTC
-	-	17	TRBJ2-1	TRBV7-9	CASSSSLGGKTYNEQFF	TGTGCCAGCAGCTCGTCCCTGGGCGGGAAGACCTACAATGAGCAGTTCTTC
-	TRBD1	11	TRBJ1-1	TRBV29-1	CSVGTGSEAFF	TGCAGCGTTGGGACAGGGAGCGAAGCTTTCTTT
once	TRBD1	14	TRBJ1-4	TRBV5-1	CASSRGQGWEKLFF	TGCGCCAGCAGCCGCGGACAGGGTTGGGAAAAACTGTTTTTT
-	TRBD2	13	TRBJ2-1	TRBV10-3	CATLAGEGNEQFF	TGTGCCACCCTAGCGGGAGAGGGAAATGAGCAGTTCTTC
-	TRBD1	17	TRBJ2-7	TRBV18	CASSPPTSGQGSYEQYF	TGTGCCAGCTCACCACCGACCTCTGGACAGGGCTCCTACGAGCAGTACTTC
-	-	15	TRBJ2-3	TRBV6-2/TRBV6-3	CASSTSGVGPDTQYF	TGTGCCAGCAGTACCTCAGGGGTAGGGCCAGATACGCAGTATTTT
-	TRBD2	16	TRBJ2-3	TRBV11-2	CASSLGASGHTDTQYF	TGTGCCAGCAGCTTAGGGGCTAGCGGCCACACAGATACGCAGTATTTT
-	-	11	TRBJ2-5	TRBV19	CASSGSAAQYF	TGTGCCAGTAGTGGATCAGCGGCTCAGTACTTC
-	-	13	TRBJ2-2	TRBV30	CALEYRATGELFF	TGTGCCCTAGAGTACAGGGCCACCGGGGAGCTGTTTTTT
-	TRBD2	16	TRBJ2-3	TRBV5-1	CASSLAPAGVGNTQYF	TGCGCCAGCAGCTTGGCCCCAGCGGGGGTGGGGAATACGCAGTATTTT
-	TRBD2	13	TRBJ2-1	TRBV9	CASSVRGVDEQFF	TGTGCCAGCAGCGTCCGGGGGGTCGATGAGCAGTTCTTC
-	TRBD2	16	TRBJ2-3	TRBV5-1	CASSLGRLAGTDTQYF	TGCGCCAGCAGCTTGGGTCGACTAGCGGGCACAGATACGCAGTATTTT
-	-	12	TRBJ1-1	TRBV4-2	CASSQGGSEAFF	TGTGCCAGCAGCCAAGGCGGGAGTGAAGCTTTCTTT
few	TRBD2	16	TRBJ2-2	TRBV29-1	CSVGLLADANTGELFF	TGCAGCGTTGGACTACTAGCGGATGCGAACACCGGGGAGCTGTTTTTT
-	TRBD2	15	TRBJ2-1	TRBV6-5	CASSYSGREGGEQFF	TGTGCCAGCAGTTACTCGGGACGGGAGGGTGGTGAGCAGTTCTTC
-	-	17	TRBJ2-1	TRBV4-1	CASSQVPGGTSGNEQFF	TGCGCCAGCAGCCAAGTCCCTGGCGGGACCTCGGGGAATGAGCAGTTCTTC